The clone carrying this T cell receptor (beta chain) was observed once. The CDR3 runs 15 residues. CDR1 is LNHDA, CDR2 SQIVND, per germline (reference sequence). Trimming at V came to 8 bases and at J to 0 bases, leaving 9 bases not matched to a gene. This specimen comes from a study of blood T cell repertoires in COVID-19. Overall study: Sites across the United States, Italy and Spain contributed samples from acute and convalescent COVID-19. T cells, B-cell-depleted T cells, or PBMCs supplied cDNA or gDNA.

The authors' processing: Quantification of nucleated cells was approximated via reference gene primer amplification. The data were produced by immunoSEQ multiplex PCR, yet TCRdb's version contains in-frame clones alone and is incomplete. The D gene and trimming were derived from the DNA, and the V and J assignments and clone size from that table. Of more than 100,000 clones listed, more than 75% are singletons. The receptor was derived from a woman aged 70 to 79 with acute or convalescent COVID-19. Source material: peripheral blood. This chain links TRBV19 with TRBJ1-1; 7 bases agree with TRBD1. CDR3 nucleotides: TGTGCCAGTCACGAAAGGGGGCGCGTGAACACTGAAGCTTTCTTT. The encoded protein is CASHERGRVNTEAFF.